These 25 T cell receptor beta chains were all obtained from the same sample, sequenced in a study of T-cell reconstitution after alpha-beta-depleted transplantation in children. Unique molecular identifiers were incorporated during preparation of the TCRbeta library. TCRdb re-analysed the PCR reads in MiXCR, keeping a single row per CDR3 protein. The repertoire includes 490,000 or so distinct CDR3 sequences, roughly a tenth of them detected once, and roughly 2.1% sits in the top ten. The sequencing used PBMCs, collected before TCRalphabeta/CD19-depleted stem cell transplant. Every receptor here comes from a child aged 2 to 15 with inherited bone marrow failure, due to receive a stem cell transplant.

There are a few counts of this clonotype. This sequence joins TRBV30 and TRBJ2-1, with 10 bases fitting TRBD2. Germline CDR1 and CDR2: GTSNPN and SVGIG (reference sequence). The CDR3 sequence is 15 residues long. V lost 7 bases, J lost 4 bases, and 10 bases stayed unmatched. The CDR3, as DNA: TGTGCCTTCATCAGAGGACTAGCGGAGTACAATGAGCAGTTCTTC. Amino acid sequence: CAFIRGLAEYNEQFF. Using reference TRBV30 and TRBJ2-1 for the parts outside the CDR3, the full variable domain is SQTIHQWPATLVQPVGSPLSLECTVEGTSNPNLYWYRQAAGRGLQLLFYSVGIGQISSEVPQNLSASRPQDRQFILSSKKLLLSDSGFYLCAFIRGLAEYNEQFFGPGTRLTVL.

A few counts support this clonotype. This chain joins TRBV24-1 and TRBJ2-3, with TRBD2 matching over 9 bases. V shed 1 base and J 3 bases; nucleotides not matched to a gene: 10. Germline V gene lookup returns CDR1 KGHDR and CDR2 SFDVKD. This CDR3 comprises 18 residues. The CDR3 region has the DNA TGTGCCACCAGTGATTTCGGGTCGACTAGCGGCTCTACAGATACGCAGTATTTT. Protein: CATSDFGSTSGSTDTQYF.

The chain combines TRBV7-9 with TRBJ2-1, with D hard to call. V lost 1 base and J lost 3, with 7 bases in between. Germline V CDR1 and CDR2: SEHNR, FQNEAQ (reference sequence). The CDR3 contains 14 residues. CDR3 in amino acids: CASSLGAFYNEQFF. The CDR3 nucleotides read TGTGCCAGCAGCTTAGGTGCTTTCTACAATGAGCAGTTCTTC.

Concerning this clonotype itself: Possible read error: a much larger clone is one base away. The chain couples TRBV5-6 to TRBJ1-1; no clear D gene. CDR1 is SGHDT, CDR2 YYEEEE, per germline. This CDR3 is built from 14 residues. Trimming took 4 bases from V and 4 from J, leaving 14 bases between them. The CDR3 sequence: CASSPSMTGTEAFF. DNA of the CDR3: TGTGCCAGCAGCCCATCAATGACGGGCACTGAAGCTTTCTTT.

This clonotype was picked up many times. V usage is TRBV30 and J usage is TRBJ2-1; D ambiguous. The V and J ends lost 7 bases and 7 bases respectively, with 14 bases between them. CDR1 is GTSNPN, CDR2 SVGIG, per germline (reference sequence). The CDR3 spans 12 residues. The CDR3 DNA sequence: TGTGCCTCCCTGAACCCAGTGAATGAGCAGTTCTTC. Translated, it gives CASLNPVNEQFF.

The sample holds many counts of this clonotype. The gene calls are TRBV11-2 and TRBJ2-3; perhaps TRBD2 as D (6 bases). V lost 4 bases, J lost 2 bases, and 22 bases lay in between. CDR3 length equals 18 residues. Per the germline V gene, CDR1 is SGHAT and CDR2 is FQNNGV. The CDR3 bases are TGTGCCAGCAGCTCCCCGGGTGGTAGCGGCCCACCCACAGATACGCAGTATTTT. It specifies CASSSPGGSGPPTDTQYF.

This clonotype has at least ten counts. The chain carries TRBV20-1 and TRBJ2-3; TRBD2 matches at 7 bases. In germline, CDR1 is DFQATT, CDR2 SNEGSKA (reference sequence). Trimming at V came to 3 bases and at J to 3 bases, leaving 12 bases not matched to a gene. The CDR3 is 16 residues long. CDR3 loop: CSASSGGSFRTDTQYF. As DNA, the CDR3 is TGCAGTGCTAGTTCTGGCGGGAGCTTTAGGACAGATACGCAGTATTTT.

This clonotype was seen at least ten times. CDR3 nucleotide sequence: TGCAGTGCTAGAGAGCGGGGCGGAAACTATGGCTACACCTTC. Its protein product is CSARERGGNYGYTF. The rearrangement joins TRBV20-1 to TRBJ1-2; perhaps TRBD1 as D (5 bases). Germline V gene sequence: CDR1 DFQATT, CDR2 SNEGSKA (reference sequence). The CDR3 loop spans 14 amino acids. The V gene lost 0 bases and the J gene lost 2 bases, with 10 bases spanning the gap.

This clonotype came up many times. The V and J genes are TRBV7-8 and TRBJ2-1, with TRBD1 matching 7 bases. CDR1 is SGHVS and CDR2 is FQNEAQ in the germline V gene. The J segment lost 4 bases and the V segment lost 5 bases, leaving 5 bases of the junction unmatched. This CDR3 region has 14 residues. The DNA for the CDR3 is TGTGCCAGCAGCCCGACAGGGCCATACAATGAGCAGTTCTTC. It translates to CASSPTGPYNEQFF.

This chain links TRBV27 with TRBJ2-7; D could derive from TRBD1 or TRBD2 (6 bases each). The CDR3 runs 13 residues. The germline V and J ends were trimmed by 8 bases and 6 bases, with 17 bases remaining between them. The germline V gene has CDR1 MNHEY and CDR2 SMNVEV (reference sequence). The CDR3 protein is CASRGQGIGEQYF. CDR3 sequence (DNA): TGTGCCAGCCGGGGGCAGGGGATTGGCGAGCAGTACTTC.

This clonotype was counted ten times or more. The chain employs TRBV18 and TRBJ1-2; a possible D gene is TRBD1 (5 bases). Trimming removed 2 bases at V and 8 bases at J, with 12 bases between. CDR3 length: 13 amino acids. CDR1 KGHSH and CDR2 LQKENI come from the germline V gene. In nucleotides, the CDR3 is TGTGCCAGCTCACCAGGATTTGACAGCGGCTACACCTTC. The encoded protein is CASSPGFDSGYTF.

This clonotype was seen at least ten times. V usage is TRBV7-2 and J usage is TRBJ2-7, with D unclear. The V and J ends lost 3 bases and 4 bases respectively, with 19 bases between them. CDR3 length: 16 residues. Germline V CDR1 and CDR2: SGHTA, FQGNSA. As DNA, the CDR3 is TGTGCCAGCAGCTTCTATAGTCCCTTCCTACCATACGAGCAGTACTTC. This encodes CASSFYSPFLPYEQYF.

This clonotype was detected only a few times. This chain links TRBV5-1 with TRBJ2-7; 8 nucleotides align to TRBD1. V gave up 0 bases and J gave up 2 bases; unmatched junction bases: 13. CDR3 length: 18 amino acids. Germline CDR1 and CDR2: SGHRS and YFSETQ. The CDR3 sequence: CASSLASSRTGTAYEQYF. DNA of the CDR3: TGCGCCAGCAGCTTGGCTTCTTCCCGGACAGGGACCGCCTACGAGCAGTACTTC.

The sample holds many counts of this clonotype. The rearrangement uses TRBV12-3 or TRBV12-4 and TRBJ2-7, with D possibly being TRBD1 or TRBD2 (5 bases each). This CDR3 contains 14 residues. Trimming pared 3 bases from V and 3 bases from J, leaving 12 bases between. The CDR3 is CASSFYGAGYEQYF. The CDR3 DNA sequence: TGTGCCAGCAGTTTTTACGGGGCTGGCTACGAGCAGTACTTC.

The table lists this clonotype with a count of one. A read error may explain this, as a much larger clone is one base away. The chain joins TRBV27 to TRBJ2-3; 15 nucleotides agree with TRBD2. CDR3 length: 18 residues. The germline gives CDR1 MNHEY, CDR2 SMNVEV (reference sequence). DNA for the CDR3: TGTGCCAGCAGCCCCGGACTAGCGGGAGGGCCGGCCACACATACGCAGTATTTT. Residues: CASSPGLAGGPATHTQYF.

As concerns this clonotype: A read error may be the cause here, since a much bigger clone is one base away. The rearrangement joins TRBV20-1 to TRBJ2-1, with 11 bases identical to TRBD2. This CDR3 comprises 19 residues. Germline CDR1 reads DFQATT; CDR2 reads SNEGSKA (reference sequence). The CDR3 nucleotides read TGCAGTGCTGATATAGCGGGAGGGCCGATTAACGAGGAGTGGAATGACCAGTTCTTC. Translation: CSADIAGGPINEEWNDQFF.

As concerns this clonotype: A single base separates this from a much larger clone, so it may be a read error. The chain is built from TRBV11-2 and TRBJ2-7; TRBD2 aligns across 14 bases. This CDR3 comprises 17 residues. Germline V gene lookup returns CDR1 SGHAT and CDR2 FQNNGV. The DNA of the CDR3 is TGTACCAGCAGCGGGGGACTAGCGGGAGATTTTGGGTACGAGCAGTACTTC. Its translation: CTSSGGLAGDFGYEQYF.

This clonotype has ten or more counts. The V call is TRBV29-1, the J call TRBJ2-3; D may be TRBD1 or TRBD2 (6 bases each). Germline CDR1 reads SQVTM; CDR2 reads ANQGSEA. Trimming pared 7 bases from V and 6 bases from J, leaving 17 bases between. The CDR3 consists of 13 residues. In nucleotides, the CDR3 is TGCAGCGCGGAGGGGGGTGTTAGGGATACGCAGTATTTT. Translating it yields CSAEGGVRDTQYF.

This clonotype was picked up many times. The rearrangement joins TRBV7-9 to TRBJ2-1; D is ambiguous. CDR1 SEHNR and CDR2 FQNEAQ come from the germline V gene (reference sequence). The CDR3 loop spans 14 amino acids. V lost 2 bases and J lost 7, with 12 bases in between. The CDR3 loop reads CASSLRPLLNEQFF. The DNA for the CDR3 is TGTGCCAGCAGCTTAAGGCCGCTTTTGAATGAGCAGTTCTTC.

There are many counts of this clonotype. J is TRBJ2-1 and V is TRBV19; D uncertain. CDR1 is LNHDA and CDR2 is SQIVND in the germline V gene (reference sequence). The V end was cut by 8 bases, the J end by 3 bases, with 8 bases between. The CDR3 sequence is 12 residues long. The CDR3 DNA is TGTGCCAGTCGCGGACGCTACAATGAGCAGTTCTTC. The encoded protein is CASRGRYNEQFF.

This clonotype was detected ten times or more. The V and J genes are TRBV19 and TRBJ1-1, with a weak D call TRBD1 (5 bases). Germline CDR1 LNHDA, CDR2 SQIVND (reference sequence). Trimming stripped 4 bases from V and 2 bases from J, with 14 bases between. The CDR3 sequence is 15 residues long. The CDR3 DNA is TGTGCCAGTAGTACCGTTCGAGGGGTAAACACTGAAGCTTTCTTT. Translated: CASSTVRGVNTEAFF.

This clonotype was picked up many times. The gene calls are TRBV12-3 or TRBV12-4 and TRBJ2-1, with D tentatively TRBD1 or TRBD2 (6 bases each). This CDR3 comprises 16 residues. V dropped 3 bases and J dropped 0 bases, with 12 bases sitting between them. The CDR3 loop is CASSLSGGGSYNEQFF. In DNA form, the CDR3 reads TGTGCCAGCAGTTTGAGCGGAGGGGGCTCCTACAATGAGCAGTTCTTC.

This sequence joins TRBV19 and TRBJ2-5; 9 positions agree with TRBD2. Unmatched junction bases numbered 7, after V lost 7 bases and J lost 1 base. Germline loops: CDR1 LNHDA, CDR2 SQIVND (reference sequence). This CDR3 contains 15 residues. The DNA of the CDR3 is TGTGCCAGTAACGGGGCGGGAGGGCCCCAAGAGACCCAGTACTTC. Protein product: CASNGAGGPQETQYF.

Ten or more counts support this clonotype. V gene TRBV7-2 combines with J gene TRBJ1-2; perhaps TRBD1 as D (5 bases). CDR3 size: 14 residues. The V gene's germline CDR1 is SGHTA and CDR2 FQGNSA. V lost 5 bases to trimming and J lost 8 bases, with 18 bases between them. CDR3 in amino acids: CASSPRQANRGYTF. The CDR3 region has the DNA TGTGCCAGCAGCCCGCGGCAGGCAAACAGGGGCTACACCTTC.

A word on this clonotype: The germline gene is not matched at one end of the junction; a read error may be the cause. The chain couples TRBV12-3 or TRBV12-4 to TRBJ2-3, with 11 bases fitting TRBD2. The CDR3 totals 19 residues. Written as DNA, the CDR3 is TGTGCCTGCAGTTACGATATTCGGCTAGCGGGAGGACCAACAGATACGCAGTATTTT. Translating gives CACSYDIRLAGGPTDTQYF.